This TCR beta chain was identified in a study of cytomegalovirus exposure and HLA in healthy donors. Study-wide background: The study's early data release held tens of millions of unique TCRs from HLA-typed donors. General observations from the study: The HLA-A and HLA-B alleles of most subjects were reportedly predicted accurately from TCR beta sequences.

As regards this clone: What it binds is not known.

The CDR3 runs to 14 residues. V was clipped by 0 bases and J by 2 bases, with 6 bases between them. From germline, CDR1 is SGHNT and CDR2 YYREEE (reference sequence). 13 Jbeta primers and 60 Vbeta primers were used for the PCR. The repertoire was sequenced with immunoSEQ multiplex PCR; TCRdb's copy has only in-frame clones and lacks some. Here the sample spans around 210,000 clones, just under 80% being singletons. The V and J genes are TRBV5-4 and TRBJ1-5; no clear D gene. The sample taken for sequencing was PBMCs. The origin of this receptor is a boy younger than 18 in good health and CMV-seronegative. The CDR3 protein is CASSLAPGNQPQHF. CDR3 nucleotide sequence: TGTGCCAGCAGCTTGGCCCCGGGCAATCAGCCCCAGCATTTT.